The next 16 T cell receptor beta chains were all read from a single sample in a study of blood T cell repertoires in COVID-19. Assay used: immunoSEQ multiplex PCR; TCRdb lists only in-frame clones, some missing. The sample shows roughly 230,000 clones, about 80% of them seen only once. Sequencing used PBMCs or T cells enriched from blood (not recorded which). These receptors came from a man in his fifties who had recovered from COVID-19.

The gene calls are TRBV3-1 (or the pseudogene TRBV3-2) and TRBJ1-2; D is perhaps TRBD1 (5 bases). Germline-derived CDR1 and CDR2 are LGHDT and YNNKEL (reference sequence). V lost 5 bases and J 8 bases, leaving 18 bases between the germline ends. The CDR3 totals 14 residues. The CDR3 nucleotides read TGTGCCAGCAGCTCTGATACAGGCTCGTGGGGCTACACCTTC. Translating gives CASSSDTGSWGYTF.

The rearrangement links TRBV5-1 to TRBJ2-7, with 7 bases aligning to TRBD2. This CDR3 is built from 15 residues. V was clipped by 6 bases and J by 2 bases; unmatched bases: 11. CDR1 is SGHRS, CDR2 YFSETQ, per germline. The CDR3 DNA is TGCGCCAGCACCCTCAACCCTAGCGGCCCCTACGAGCAGTACTTC. It specifies CASTLNPSGPYEQYF.

Note on this clone: Other DNA sequences in the same sample also yield this CDR3. The chain combines TRBV10-2 with TRBJ1-2; maybe TRBD1 (5 bases). Germline lookup yields CDR1 WSHSY and CDR2 SAAADI. The CDR3 sequence is 11 residues long. V lost 9 bases and J lost 1, with 6 bases in between. In DNA, the CDR3 is TGCGCCAGTCAGGGTAACTATGGCTACACCTTC. Protein: CASQGNYGYTF.

The chain carries TRBV10-3 and TRBJ2-1, with 7 nucleotides matching TRBD2. The germline CDR1 and CDR2 sequences are ENHRY and SYGVKD. Trimming removed 4 bases from V and 6 bases from J; junction bases left unmatched: 6. The length of the CDR3 is 14 residues. The CDR3 reads CAISGSGVGNEQFF. In DNA, the CDR3 is TGTGCCATCAGTGGAAGCGGGGTAGGCAATGAGCAGTTCTTC.

The table lists this clone with a count of one. The rearrangement joins TRBV7-3 to TRBJ2-3; TRBD2 matches 12 bases. The germline V gene encodes CDR1 SGHTA and CDR2 FQGTGA. CDR3 size: 19 residues. V shed 6 bases and J 1 base; nucleotides not matched to a gene: 14. This CDR3 reads CASSPEALAGGRGTDTQYF. DNA of the CDR3: TGTGCCAGCAGTCCCGAGGCGCTAGCGGGGGGGAGGGGCACAGATACGCAGTATTTT.

This chain uses TRBV28 with TRBJ2-6; TRBD2 is a possible D gene (5 bases). This CDR3 has 19 residues. Trimming cost V 2 bases and J 2 bases, with 19 bases left between them. Germline values: CDR1 MDHEN, CDR2 SYDVKM. Written as DNA, the CDR3 is TGTGCCAGCAGTTTACTAGGCGGGCGGAGAGCTCCTGGGGCCAACGTCCTGACTTTC. This encodes CASSLLGGRRAPGANVLTF.

The chain carries TRBV18 and TRBJ2-7; 11 bases fit TRBD2. Germline CDR1 reads KGHSH; CDR2 reads LQKENI. This CDR3 has 16 amino acids. The V gene end was trimmed by 4 bases and the J gene end by 1 base; junction bases not matched to a gene: 6. The CDR3 DNA is TGTGCCAGCTCACGATCAGGGACTAGCGGTTCCTACGAGCAGTACTTC. It translates to CASSRSGTSGSYEQYF.

The gene calls are TRBV6-5 and TRBJ1-1; D is uncertain. V lost 2 bases and J lost 1, with 14 bases in between. The CDR3 totals 16 residues. Germline CDR1 is MNHEY and CDR2 is SVGAGI. CDR3 amino acids: CASSYLTTVQNTEAFF. For the CDR3, the DNA is TGTGCCAGCAGTTACCTAACCACGGTGCAGAACACTGAAGCTTTCTTT.

As concerns this clone: This sample also contains other DNA sequences that code for the same CDR3. The rearrangement links TRBV5-4 to TRBJ2-3; 10 bases fit TRBD2. The length of the CDR3 is 16 residues. The ends lost 1 base at V and 2 bases at J; junction bases unmatched: 4. Germline loops: CDR1 SGHNT, CDR2 YYREEE (reference sequence). The CDR3 is CASSLRLAGDTDTQYF. Here the CDR3 DNA reads TGTGCCAGCAGCTTGCGGCTAGCGGGAGACACAGATACGCAGTATTTT.

This clone occurred once. V is TRBV3-1 (or the pseudogene TRBV3-2) and J is TRBJ2-3, with 8 bases that match TRBD1. Germline values: CDR1 LGHDT, CDR2 YNNKEL (reference sequence). Losses at the gene ends were 3 bases for V and 4 bases for J; bases not matched to a gene: 3. The CDR3 has 14 residues. CDR3 in DNA: TGTGCCAGCAGCCACCGACAGGGGTCAGATACGCAGTATTTT. This gives the protein CASSHRQGSDTQYF.

The chain couples TRBV5-4 to TRBJ1-3, with 10 bases aligning to TRBD1. This CDR3 region has 17 residues. V trimming: 3 bases; J trimming: 0 bases; junction bases outside the gene matches: 6. Germline-derived CDR1 and CDR2 are SGHNT and YYREEE (reference sequence). CDR3 protein: CASSWGQGTHSGNTIYF. Written as DNA, the CDR3 is TGTGCCAGCAGCTGGGGACAGGGGACGCACTCTGGAAACACCATATATTTT.

The rearrangement links TRBV6-5 to TRBJ1-2; TRBD1 matches 7 bases. The CDR3 spans 13 residues. Germline-derived CDR1 and CDR2 are MNHEY and SVGAGI. With 2 bases clipped from V and 8 bases from J, the junction kept 5 bases outside the gene matches. This CDR3 is CASSYNRGDGYTF. CDR3 sequence (DNA): TGTGCCAGCAGTTACAACAGGGGAGACGGCTACACCTTC.

The CDR3 coding sequence is TGCAGCGTTGAACTGGGGAGGAGCACAGATACGCAGTATTTT. This sequence encodes CSVELGRSTDTQYF. The chain combines TRBV29-1 with TRBJ2-3; possible D gene TRBD2, 6 bases. Trimming took off 2 bases at V and 0 bases at J, with 9 bases between the two ends. The CDR3 covers 14 residues. Germline V gives CDR1 SQVTM, CDR2 ANQGSEA.

The chain is built from TRBV12-2 and TRBJ1-5. TRBV12-2 is designated a pseudogene. This CDR3 region has 12 residues. CDR3 coding DNA: TGTGCAAGTCGACGGGGTAGCCAGCCCCAGCATTTT. It encodes CASRRGSQPQHF.

The J gene is TRBJ1-5, the V gene TRBV10-3, with a possible D match to TRBD1 (6 bases). CDR1 and CDR2 (germline): ENHRY, SYGVKD. The CDR3 has 15 amino acids. The germline V and J ends were trimmed by 6 bases and 2 bases, with 14 bases remaining between them. In DNA form, the CDR3 reads TGTGCCATCAGGGAGGGGGAAGGGGGCAATCAGCCCCAGCATTTT. Amino acid sequence: CAIREGEGGNQPQHF.

J is TRBJ1-3 and V is TRBV21-1; TRBD1 was called by the table and not checked on the DNA. TRBV21-1 is assigned pseudogene status. This CDR3 has 19 amino acids. This CDR3 is CASSKERAGGLHSGNTIYF. For the CDR3, the DNA is TGTGCCAGCAGCAAAGAGCGGGCAGGGGGCCTTCACTCTGGAAACACCATATATTTT.